Each of the 2 T cell receptor beta chains below was sequenced from the same sample in a study of blood T cell repertoires in COVID-19. Sequenced by immunoSEQ multiplex PCR; TCRdb stores in-frame clones only, minus some. The sample has 110,000 to 150,000 clones, around 85% seen once. The sequenced sample was peripheral blood. The receptor set was obtained from a woman older than 75 with acute or convalescent COVID-19.

The V gene is TRBV4-1, the J gene TRBJ1-2, with unresolved D. The ends were cut back, 5 bases at V and 13 bases at J, with 14 bases in the middle. Germline loops: CDR1 MGHRA, CDR2 YSYEKL. The CDR3 contains 11 residues. The CDR3 protein is CASSAGLYLTF. DNA for the CDR3: TGCGCCAGCAGCGCGGGCCTTTACCTCACCTTC.

The chain links TRBV9 to TRBJ2-1; TRBD2 might be the D (6 bases). Looked up from germline, CDR1 is SGDLS and CDR2 is YYNGEE. This CDR3 spans 12 amino acids. V was clipped by 3 bases and J by 9 bases, with 10 bases between them. The CDR3 nucleotides read TGTGCCAGCAGCGCGACTAGAGGTGAGCAGTTCTTC. It translates to CASSATRGEQFF.